Included here is one T cell receptor (beta chain) sequence, with context. Its antigen is not identified. The germline gene is not matched at one end of the junction; a read error may be the cause. This specimen comes from a study of read filtering for tumor transcriptome and immune sequencing. Study-wide context: IR-seq gave about 3.5 to 10.27 million TCR reads per sample; RNA-seq gave about 80 to 1273. Study-level results: Even smaller IR-seq throughput identified most shared clonotypes.

Germline V gives CDR1 SGHTA, CDR2 FQGTGA. The CDR3 extends over 13 amino acids. At the time of active disease, bone marrow was collected from every patient. From roughly 400 ng of RNA, a library with molecular barcoded alpha/delta and beta/gamma adaptors was made. TCRdb analysed the reads with MiXCR anew, one entry per CDR3 protein. Of tens of thousands of distinct CDR3 sequences in the sample, 20% to 25% were seen once. This clonotype was obtained from a donor over 35 with multiple myeloma. J is TRBJ1-1 and V is TRBV7-3; 7 nucleotides agree with TRBD1. The sample taken for sequencing was a population of CD138-negative cells sorted from bone marrow. DNA of the CDR3: TGTGCCAGCAGCTCCAGGGGGAACGCTGAAGCCTTCTTT. Translating gives CASSSRGNAEAFF.